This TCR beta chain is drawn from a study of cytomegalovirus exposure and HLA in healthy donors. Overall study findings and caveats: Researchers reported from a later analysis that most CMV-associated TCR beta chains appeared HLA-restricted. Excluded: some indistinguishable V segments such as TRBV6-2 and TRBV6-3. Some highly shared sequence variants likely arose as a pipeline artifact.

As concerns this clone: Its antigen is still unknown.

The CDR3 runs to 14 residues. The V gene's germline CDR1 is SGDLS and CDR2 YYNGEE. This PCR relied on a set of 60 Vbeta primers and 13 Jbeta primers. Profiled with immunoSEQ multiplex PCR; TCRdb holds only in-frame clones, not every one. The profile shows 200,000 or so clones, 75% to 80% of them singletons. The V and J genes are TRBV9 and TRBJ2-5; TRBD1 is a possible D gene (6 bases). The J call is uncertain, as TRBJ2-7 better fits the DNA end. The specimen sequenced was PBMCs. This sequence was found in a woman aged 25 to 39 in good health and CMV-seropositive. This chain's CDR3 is CASSEGDAGYEQYF. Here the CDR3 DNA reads TGTGCCAGCAGCGAGGGGGACGCCGGCTACGAGCAGTACTTC.